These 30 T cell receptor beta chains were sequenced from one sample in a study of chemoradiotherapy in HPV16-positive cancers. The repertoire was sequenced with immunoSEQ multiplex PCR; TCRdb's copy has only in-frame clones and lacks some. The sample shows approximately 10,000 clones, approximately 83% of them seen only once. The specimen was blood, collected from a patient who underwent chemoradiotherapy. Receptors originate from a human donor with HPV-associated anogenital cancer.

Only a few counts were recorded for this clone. The DNA for the CDR3 is TGTGCCAGCAGACCCCACCTGGAGGGGAACTATGGCTACACCTTC. Its protein is CASRPHLEGNYGYTF. V gene TRBV6-5 combines with J gene TRBJ1-2, with D tentatively TRBD1 (5 bases). The CDR3 sequence is 15 residues long. Trimming left V 6 bases short and J 2 bases short, with 16 bases between. Germline-derived CDR1 and CDR2 are MNHEY and SVGAGI.

DNA of the CDR3: TGTGCCAGCAGTTTATGGGGACAAGAGACCCAGTACTTC. Translating gives CASSLWGQETQYF. The chain joins TRBV27 to TRBJ2-5; D is undetermined. V shed 1 base and J shed 2 bases, with 5 bases lying between them. The CDR3 is 13 residues long. CDR1 is MNHEY and CDR2 is SMNVEV in the germline V gene (reference sequence).

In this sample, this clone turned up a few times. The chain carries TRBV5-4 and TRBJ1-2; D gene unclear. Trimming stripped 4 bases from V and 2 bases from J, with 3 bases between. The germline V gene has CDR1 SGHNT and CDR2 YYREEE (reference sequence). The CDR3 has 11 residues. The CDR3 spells CASSLNYGYTF. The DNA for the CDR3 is TGTGCCAGCAGCCTGAACTATGGCTACACCTTC.

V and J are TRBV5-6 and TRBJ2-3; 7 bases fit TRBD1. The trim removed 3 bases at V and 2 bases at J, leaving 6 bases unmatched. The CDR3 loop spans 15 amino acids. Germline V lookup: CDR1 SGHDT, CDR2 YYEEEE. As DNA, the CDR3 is TGTGCCAGCAGCTACCCACAGGGGTCCACAGATACGCAGTATTTT. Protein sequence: CASSYPQGSTDTQYF. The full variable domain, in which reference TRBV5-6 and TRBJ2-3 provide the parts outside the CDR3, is DAGVTQSPTHLIKTRGQQVTLRCSPKSGHDTVSWYQQALGQGPQFIFQYYEEEERQRGNFPDRFSGHQFPNYSSELNVNALLLGDSALYLCASSYPQGSTDTQYFGPGTRLTVL.

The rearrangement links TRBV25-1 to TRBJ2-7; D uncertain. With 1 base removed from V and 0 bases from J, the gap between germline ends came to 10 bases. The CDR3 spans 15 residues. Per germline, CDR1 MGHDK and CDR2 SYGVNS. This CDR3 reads CASSEFGRDSYEQYF. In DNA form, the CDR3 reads TGTGCCAGCAGTGAATTTGGTAGGGACTCCTACGAGCAGTACTTC.

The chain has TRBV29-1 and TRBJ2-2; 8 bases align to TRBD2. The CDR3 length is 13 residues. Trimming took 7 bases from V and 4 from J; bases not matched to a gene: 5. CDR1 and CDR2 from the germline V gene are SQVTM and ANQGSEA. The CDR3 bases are TGCAGCGCGACGGGGGGGTCCACCGGGGAGCTGTTTTTT. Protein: CSATGGSTGELFF.

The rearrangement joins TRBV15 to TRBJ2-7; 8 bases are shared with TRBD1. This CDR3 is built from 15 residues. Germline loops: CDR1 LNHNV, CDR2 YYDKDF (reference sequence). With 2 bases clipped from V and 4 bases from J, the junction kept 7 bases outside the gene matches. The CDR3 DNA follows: TGTGCCACCAGCAGATCGACAGGGGCCGAATACGAGCAGTACTTC. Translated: CATSRSTGAEYEQYF.

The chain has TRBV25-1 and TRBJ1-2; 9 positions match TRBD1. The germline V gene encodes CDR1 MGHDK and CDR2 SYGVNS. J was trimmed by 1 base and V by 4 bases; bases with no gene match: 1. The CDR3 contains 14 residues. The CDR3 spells CASSGGQGNYGYTF. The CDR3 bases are TGTGCCAGCAGTGGGGGACAGGGTAACTATGGCTACACCTTC.

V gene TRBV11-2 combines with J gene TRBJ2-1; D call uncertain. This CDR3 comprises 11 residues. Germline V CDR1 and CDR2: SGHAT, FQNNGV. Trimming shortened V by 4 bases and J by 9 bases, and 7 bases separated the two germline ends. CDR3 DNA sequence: TGTGCCAGCAGCTCTGGCGGTGAGCAGTTCTTC. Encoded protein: CASSSGGEQFF.

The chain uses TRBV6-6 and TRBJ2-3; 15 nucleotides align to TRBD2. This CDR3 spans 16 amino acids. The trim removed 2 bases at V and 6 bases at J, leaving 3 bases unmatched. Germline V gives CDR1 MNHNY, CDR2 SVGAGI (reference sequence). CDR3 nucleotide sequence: TGTGCCAGCAGTTACCCCGGGACTAGCGGGGGGGATACGCAGTATTTT. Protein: CASSYPGTSGGDTQYF.

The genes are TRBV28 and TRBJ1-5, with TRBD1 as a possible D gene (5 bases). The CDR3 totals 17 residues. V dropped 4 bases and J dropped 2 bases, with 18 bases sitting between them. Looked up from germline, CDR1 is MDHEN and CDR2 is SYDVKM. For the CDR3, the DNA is TGTGCCAGCAGTTCCCCGGCGGGTAGGGGCGGCAATCAGCCCCAGCATTTT. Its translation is CASSSPAGRGGNQPQHF.

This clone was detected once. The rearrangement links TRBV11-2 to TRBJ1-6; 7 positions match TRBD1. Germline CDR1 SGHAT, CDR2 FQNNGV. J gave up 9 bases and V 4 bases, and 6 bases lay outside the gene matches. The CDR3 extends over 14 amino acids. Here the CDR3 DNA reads TGTGCCAGCAGCTCGGGACAGCCGCGTTCACCCCTCCACTTT. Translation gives CASSSGQPRSPLHF.

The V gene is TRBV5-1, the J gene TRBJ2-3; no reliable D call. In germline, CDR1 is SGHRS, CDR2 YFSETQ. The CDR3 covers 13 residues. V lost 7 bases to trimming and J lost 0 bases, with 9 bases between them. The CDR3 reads CASGPESTDTQYF. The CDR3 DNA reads TGCGCCAGCGGGCCCGAAAGCACAGATACGCAGTATTTT.

Written as DNA, the CDR3 is TGTGCCACCAGCAGAGGGTACAGGGGTGAGGGTGAGCAGTTCTTC. Translation: CATSRGYRGEGEQFF. The gene calls are TRBV15 and TRBJ2-1; 7 bases line up with TRBD1. CDR1 and CDR2 (germline): LNHNV, YYDKDF (reference sequence). V shed 1 base and J 9 bases; nucleotides not matched to a gene: 9. The CDR3 is 15 amino acids.

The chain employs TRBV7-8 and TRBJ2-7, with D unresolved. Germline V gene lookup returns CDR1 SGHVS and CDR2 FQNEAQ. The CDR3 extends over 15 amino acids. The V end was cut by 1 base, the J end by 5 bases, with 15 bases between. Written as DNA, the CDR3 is TGTGCCAGCAGCTTAGTTCCGGGTATCGGCCACGAGCAGTACTTC. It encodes CASSLVPGIGHEQYF.

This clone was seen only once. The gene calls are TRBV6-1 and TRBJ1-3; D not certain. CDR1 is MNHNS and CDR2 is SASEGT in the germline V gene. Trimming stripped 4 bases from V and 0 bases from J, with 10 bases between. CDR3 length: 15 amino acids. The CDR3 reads CASSVTGPSGNTIYF. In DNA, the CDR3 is TGTGCCAGCAGTGTGACGGGCCCCTCTGGAAACACCATATATTTT.

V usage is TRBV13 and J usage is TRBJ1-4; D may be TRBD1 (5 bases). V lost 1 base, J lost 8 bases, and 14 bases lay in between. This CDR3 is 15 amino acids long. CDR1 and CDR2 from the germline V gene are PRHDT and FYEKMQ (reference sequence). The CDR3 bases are TGTGCCAGCAGCTTAGTAGGGCAGGGAGACGAAAAACTGTTTTTT. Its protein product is CASSLVGQGDEKLFF.

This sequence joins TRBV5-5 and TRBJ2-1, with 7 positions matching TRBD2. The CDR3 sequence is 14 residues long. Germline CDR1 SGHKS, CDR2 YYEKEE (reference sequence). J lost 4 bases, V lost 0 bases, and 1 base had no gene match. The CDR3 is CASSLGAGYNEQFF. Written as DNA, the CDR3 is TGTGCCAGCAGCTTGGGAGCGGGGTACAATGAGCAGTTCTTC.

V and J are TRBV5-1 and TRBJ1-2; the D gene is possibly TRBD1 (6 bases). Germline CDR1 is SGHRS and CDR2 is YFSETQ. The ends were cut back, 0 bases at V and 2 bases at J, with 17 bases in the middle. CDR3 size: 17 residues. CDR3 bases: TGCGCCAGCAGCTTGGAACCCAGGGGCCACCTAAACTATGGCTACACCTTC. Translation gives CASSLEPRGHLNYGYTF.

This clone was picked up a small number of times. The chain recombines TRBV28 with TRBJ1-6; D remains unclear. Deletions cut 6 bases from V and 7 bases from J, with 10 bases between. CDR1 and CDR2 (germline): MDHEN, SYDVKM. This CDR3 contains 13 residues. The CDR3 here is CASRPPANSPLHF. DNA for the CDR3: TGTGCCAGCAGACCCCCAGCGAATTCACCCCTCCACTTT.

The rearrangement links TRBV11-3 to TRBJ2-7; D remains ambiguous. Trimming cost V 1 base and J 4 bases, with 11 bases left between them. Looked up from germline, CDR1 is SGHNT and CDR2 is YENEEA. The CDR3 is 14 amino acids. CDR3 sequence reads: CASSLGPMGYEQYF. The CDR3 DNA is TGTGCCAGCAGCTTAGGACCGATGGGTTACGAGCAGTACTTC.

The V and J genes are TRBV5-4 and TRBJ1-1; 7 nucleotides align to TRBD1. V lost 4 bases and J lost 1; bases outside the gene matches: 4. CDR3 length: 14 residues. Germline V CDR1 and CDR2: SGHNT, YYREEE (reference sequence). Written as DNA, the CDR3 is TGTGCCAGCAGCAAAGGACAGGAGAACACTGAAGCTTTCTTT. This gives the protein CASSKGQENTEAFF.

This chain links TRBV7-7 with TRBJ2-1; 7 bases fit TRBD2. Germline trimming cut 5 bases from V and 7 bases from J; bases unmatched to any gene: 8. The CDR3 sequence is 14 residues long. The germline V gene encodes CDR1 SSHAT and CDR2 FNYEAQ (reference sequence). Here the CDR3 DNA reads TGTGCCAGCAGCAGGACTAGATTCTTGAATGAGCAGTTCTTC. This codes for CASSRTRFLNEQFF.

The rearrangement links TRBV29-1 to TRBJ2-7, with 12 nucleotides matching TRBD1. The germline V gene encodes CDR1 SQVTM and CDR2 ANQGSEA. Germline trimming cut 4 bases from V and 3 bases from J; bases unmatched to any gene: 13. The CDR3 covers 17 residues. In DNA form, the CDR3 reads TGCAGCGTTGCCCCGGGACAGGGGGCGTTTGGCCACTACGAGCAGTACTTC. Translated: CSVAPGQGAFGHYEQYF.

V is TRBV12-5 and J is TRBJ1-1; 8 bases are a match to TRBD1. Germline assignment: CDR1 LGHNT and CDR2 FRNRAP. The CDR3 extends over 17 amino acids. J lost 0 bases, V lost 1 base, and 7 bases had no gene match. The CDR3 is CASGLDRTGRLNTEAFF. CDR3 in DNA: TGTGCTAGTGGTTTGGATCGGACAGGGAGGCTGAACACTGAAGCTTTCTTT.

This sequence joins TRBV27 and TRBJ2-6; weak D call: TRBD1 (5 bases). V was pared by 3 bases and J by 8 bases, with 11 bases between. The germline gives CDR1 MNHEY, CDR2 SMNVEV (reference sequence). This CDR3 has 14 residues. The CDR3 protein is CASSFGAGTNVLTF. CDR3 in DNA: TGTGCCAGCAGTTTTGGGGCAGGGACCAACGTCCTGACTTTC.

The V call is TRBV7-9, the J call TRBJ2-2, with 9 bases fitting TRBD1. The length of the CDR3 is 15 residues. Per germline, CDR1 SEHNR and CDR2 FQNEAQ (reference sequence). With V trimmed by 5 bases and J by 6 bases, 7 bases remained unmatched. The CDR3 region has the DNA TGTGCCAGCAGCACCGGGACAGGGAGCCCCGGGGAGCTGTTTTTT. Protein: CASSTGTGSPGELFF.

Here the CDR3 reads CATRTGMTYEQYF. The CDR3 DNA follows: TGTGCCACCAGGACAGGGATGACCTACGAGCAGTACTTC. The chain joins TRBV7-9 to TRBJ2-5, with 8 bases lining up with TRBD1. The J call may be in error: the DNA end matches TRBJ2-7 better. Germline CDR1 reads SEHNR; CDR2 reads FQNEAQ (reference sequence). The CDR3 contains 13 residues.

This CDR3 reads CASSLMPEQFF. CDR3 nucleotide sequence: TGTGCCAGCAGCTTAATGCCGGAGCAGTTCTTC. The chain is built from TRBV7-9 and TRBJ2-1, with unresolved D. The CDR3 loop spans 11 amino acids. V gave up 2 bases and J gave up 10 bases, with 6 bases separating them. Per germline, CDR1 SEHNR and CDR2 FQNEAQ (reference sequence).

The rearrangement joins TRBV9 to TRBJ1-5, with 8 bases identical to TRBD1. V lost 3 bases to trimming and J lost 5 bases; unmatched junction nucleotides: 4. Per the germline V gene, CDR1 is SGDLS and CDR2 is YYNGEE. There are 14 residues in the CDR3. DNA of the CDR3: TGTGCCAGCAGCGCCAGGGGGCGCGATCAGCCCCAGCATTTT. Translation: CASSARGRDQPQHF.